Each of the 28 T cell receptor beta chains below was sequenced from the same sample in a study of cytomegalovirus exposure and HLA in healthy donors. The PCR contained 60 Vbeta and 13 Jbeta primers. TCRdb's table, derived via immunoSEQ multiplex PCR, lists solely in-frame clones and lacks some. Here the sample spans about 130,000 clones, roughly 82% being singletons. The specimen sequenced was PBMCs. The receptors shown here come from a boy between 5 and 17 years old in good health and CMV-seronegative.

In its sample, this clone was seen once. The chain joins TRBV30 to TRBJ2-1, with D perhaps TRBD1 (6 bases). Trimming removed 1 base from V and 2 bases from J, with 9 bases in between. From germline, CDR1 is GTSNPN and CDR2 SVGIG (reference sequence). CDR3 length: 14 residues. CDR3 protein: CAWSGGTTYNEQFF. The CDR3 nucleotides are TGTGCCTGGAGTGGTGGGACAACCTACAATGAGCAGTTCTTC.

This clone was found once. The CDR3 sequence: CASSLGPPPGQTDEKLFF. The CDR3 DNA reads as TGTGCCAGCAGCTTAGGCCCCCCCCCGGGACAGACCGATGAAAAACTGTTTTTT. V is TRBV13 and J is TRBJ1-4, with TRBD1 matching 7 bases. With 0 bases clipped from V and 6 bases from J, the junction kept 13 bases outside the gene matches. The CDR3 spans 18 residues. Germline CDR1 is PRHDT and CDR2 is FYEKMQ (reference sequence). The complete variable domain, with remaining parts taken from reference TRBV13 and TRBJ1-4, reads AAGVIQSPRHLIKEKRETATLKCYPIPRHDTVYWYQQGPGQDPQFLISFYEKMQSDKGSIPDRFSAQQFSDYHSELNMSSLELGDSALYFCASSLGPPPGQTDEKLFFGSGTQLSVL.

The V and J genes are TRBV19 and TRBJ1-5, with D perhaps TRBD1 (5 bases). Germline CDR1 LNHDA, CDR2 SQIVND (reference sequence). V lost 2 bases and J lost 6, with 11 bases in between. CDR3 size: 14 residues. The CDR3 protein is CASSIIRGGQPQHF. The CDR3 coding sequence is TGTGCCAGTAGTATAATAAGGGGCGGTCAGCCCCAGCATTTT.

V and J are TRBV7-2 and TRBJ2-1, with D possibly matching TRBD2 (5 bases). This CDR3 region has 19 residues. The germline V gene encodes CDR1 SGHTA and CDR2 FQGNSA. V dropped 0 bases and J dropped 7 bases, with 25 bases sitting between them. The CDR3 nucleotides are TGTGCCAGCAGCTTAGCTATTGACGAGGGATTCCAACTTGGGAATGAGCAGTTCTTC. It yields the protein CASSLAIDEGFQLGNEQFF.

This chain links TRBV25-1 with TRBJ1-1, with 7 bases matching TRBD1. After removal of 0 bases from V and 5 bases from J, the junction contained 3 bases not matched to a gene. Germline V gives CDR1 MGHDK, CDR2 SYGVNS. This CDR3 contains 14 residues. The CDR3 is CASSEYRQGTEAFF. CDR3 DNA: TGTGCCAGCAGTGAATATCGACAGGGAACTGAAGCTTTCTTT.

The chain carries TRBV11-2 and TRBJ2-7; D is possibly TRBD1 (5 bases). V lost 2 bases, J lost 5 bases, and 10 bases lay in between. Germline CDR1 is SGHAT and CDR2 is FQNNGV. CDR3 length: 13 residues. The CDR3 DNA follows: TGTGCCAGCAGCTTACTAGGGGCGAACGAGCAGTACTTC. Translated: CASSLLGANEQYF.

The rearrangement links TRBV13 to TRBJ2-2; TRBD2 matches 13 bases. V lost 5 bases and J lost 2; bases outside the gene matches: 5. The CDR3 loop spans 17 amino acids. Germline CDR1 is PRHDT and CDR2 is FYEKMQ (reference sequence). The CDR3 DNA follows: TGTGCCAGCAGCCTCCGGACTAGCGGGAGTAACACCGGGGAGCTGTTTTTT. It specifies CASSLRTSGSNTGELFF.

The chain has TRBV29-1 and TRBJ2-5; unclear D gene. V was pared by 4 bases and J by 4 bases, with 7 bases between. Germline CDR1 and CDR2: SQVTM and ANQGSEA. The CDR3 extends over 11 amino acids. The CDR3 here is CSVGGSETQYF. In DNA form, the CDR3 reads TGCAGCGTTGGAGGATCAGAGACCCAGTACTTC.

J is TRBJ2-7 and V is TRBV11-2; D may be TRBD2 (5 bases). This CDR3 spans 11 amino acids. Trimming removed 6 bases from V and 7 bases from J, with 10 bases in between. The germline V gene encodes CDR1 SGHAT and CDR2 FQNNGV. Here the CDR3 reads CASRAAGEQYF. CDR3 DNA: TGTGCCAGCAGGGCCGCGGGTGAGCAGTACTTC.

The rearrangement uses TRBV13 and TRBJ1-3; the D gene is possibly TRBD1 (5 bases). This CDR3 region has 15 residues. V lost 6 bases, J lost 0 bases, and 12 bases lay in between. The germline gives CDR1 PRHDT, CDR2 FYEKMQ (reference sequence). CDR3 region: CASSPGISSGNTIYF. DNA of the CDR3: TGTGCCAGCAGTCCAGGGATCAGCTCTGGAAACACCATATATTTT.

The chain has TRBV6-1 and TRBJ2-7; 11 bases line up with TRBD2. Germline lookup yields CDR1 MNHNS and CDR2 SASEGT. CDR3 length equals 13 residues. The V and J ends lost 8 bases and 6 bases, in that order; junction bases with no gene match: 6. CDR3 DNA: TGTGCCAGCGCCACTAGCGGGAGCGGCGAGCAGTACTTC. It yields the protein CASATSGSGEQYF.

This rearrangement joins TRBV5-1 to TRBJ1-2, with 7 bases fitting TRBD1. The V and J ends lost 3 bases and 2 bases, in that order; junction bases with no gene match: 4. Germline V gene data show CDR1 as SGHRS and CDR2 as YFSETQ. The length of the CDR3 is 14 residues. The CDR3 spells CASSSDRRNYGYTF. For the CDR3, the DNA is TGCGCCAGCAGCTCGGACAGGAGGAACTATGGCTACACCTTC.

V usage is TRBV5-8 and J usage is TRBJ2-5; D remains ambiguous. Looked up from germline, CDR1 is SGHTS and CDR2 is YDEGEE. V was shortened by 4 bases and J by 5 bases, with 9 bases between the two germline ends. The CDR3 has 12 residues. CDR3 residues: CASSRVSETQYF. DNA of the CDR3: TGTGCCAGCAGCCGGGTTTCGGAGACCCAGTACTTC.

This clone was observed a few times. This chain connects TRBV6-6 to TRBJ2-2; a weak D match, TRBD2 (5 bases). CDR3 length: 11 amino acids. CDR1 MNHNY and CDR2 SVGAGI come from the germline V gene (reference sequence). The ends were cut back, 6 bases at V and 7 bases at J, with 6 bases in the middle. The CDR3, as DNA: TGTGCCAGCAGGGAGGTCGGGGAGCTGTTTTTT. It translates to CASREVGELFF.

The V and J genes are TRBV6-5 and TRBJ1-5; D might be TRBD1 (6 bases). V gave up 6 bases and J gave up 7 bases, with 16 bases separating them. Germline assignment: CDR1 MNHEY and CDR2 SVGAGI. The CDR3 contains 14 residues. DNA for the CDR3: TGTGCCAGCAGCGCGACCCAGGGGTGGCAGCCCCAGCATTTT. As protein: CASSATQGWQPQHF.

Here the CDR3 reads CASAGQPTNYGYTF. The CDR3 DNA reads as TGTGCCAGCGCGGGACAGCCGACTAACTATGGCTACACCTTC. The chain combines TRBV6-1 with TRBJ1-2, with 7 positions matching TRBD1. With V trimmed by 8 bases and J by 0 bases, 6 bases remained unmatched. The CDR3 covers 14 residues. Germline CDR1 MNHNS, CDR2 SASEGT.

The rearrangement uses TRBV29-1 and TRBJ2-1, with a tentative D call TRBD2 (6 bases). V shed 4 bases and J shed 0 bases, with 13 bases lying between them. The CDR3 length is 15 residues. Germline loops: CDR1 SQVTM, CDR2 ANQGSEA. The CDR3 here is CSVAGRESSYNEQFF. The CDR3 coding sequence is TGCAGCGTTGCGGGGCGGGAAAGCTCCTACAATGAGCAGTTCTTC.

The chain is built from TRBV10-3 and TRBJ2-1; D gene ambiguous. V was cut by 0 bases and J by 7 bases, with 7 bases left in between. Germline CDR1 reads ENHRY; CDR2 reads SYGVKD. CDR3 length equals 13 residues. CDR3 loop: CAISESNGNEQFF. The CDR3 nucleotides are TGTGCCATCAGTGAGTCGAACGGGAATGAGCAGTTCTTC.

The table lists this clone with a few counts. J is TRBJ1-1 and V is TRBV7-9; D uncertain. CDR1 is SEHNR, CDR2 FQNEAQ, per germline (reference sequence). Trimming took off 2 bases at V and 1 base at J, with 5 bases between the two ends. This CDR3 comprises 13 residues. CDR3 coding DNA: TGTGCCAGCAGCTTAATAGAGAACACTGAAGCTTTCTTT. This gives the protein CASSLIENTEAFF.

The rearrangement uses TRBV19 and TRBJ1-5; no clear D gene. The CDR3 extends over 14 amino acids. Germline CDR1 is LNHDA and CDR2 is SQIVND (reference sequence). V gave up 8 bases and J gave up 4 bases, with 15 bases separating them. The CDR3 nucleotides read TGTGCCAGTCTAGCGGTACCCAGTAATCAGCCCCAGCATTTT. Its translation: CASLAVPSNQPQHF.

The chain combines TRBV6-5 with TRBJ2-5, with 9 positions matching TRBD2. The germline gives CDR1 MNHEY, CDR2 SVGAGI. The trim removed 6 bases at V and 0 bases at J, leaving 2 bases unmatched. The CDR3 spans 14 residues. CDR3 bases: TGTGCCAGCAGACTAGCGGGCAACCAAGAGACCCAGTACTTC. It specifies CASRLAGNQETQYF.

The V and J genes are TRBV29-1 and TRBJ1-5; 8 bases line up with TRBD1. Looked up from germline, CDR1 is SQVTM and CDR2 is ANQGSEA. V shed 6 bases, J shed 5 bases, and the junction held 9 bases outside the gene matches. The CDR3 consists of 14 residues. The CDR3 DNA reads TGCAGCGTAGGAACGGGACAGGTTGATCAGCCCCAGCATTTT. Amino acid sequence: CSVGTGQVDQPQHF. Based on the CDR3 plus reference TRBV29-1 and TRBJ1-5, the full variable domain is SAVISQKPSRDICQRGTSLTIQCQVDSQVTMMFWYRQQPGQSLTLIATANQGSEATYESGFVIDKFPISRPNLTFSTLTVSNMSPEDSSIYLCSVGTGQVDQPQHFGDGTRLSIL.

This chain uses TRBV6-1 with TRBJ2-1; 10 bases agree with TRBD2. Germline CDR1 and CDR2: MNHNS and SASEGT. Unmatched junction bases numbered 5, after V lost 2 bases and J lost 1 base. The CDR3 consists of 17 residues. The CDR3 DNA sequence: TGTGCCAGCAGTGAAAGTCTAGCGGGAGCTTCCTACAATGAGCAGTTCTTC. Protein: CASSESLAGASYNEQFF.

The table lists this clone with a few counts. The V and J genes are TRBV2 and TRBJ2-5, with D possibly being TRBD1 (6 bases). V lost 7 bases, J lost 4 bases, and 13 bases lay in between. Per the germline V gene, CDR1 is SNHLY and CDR2 is FYNNEI. This CDR3 region has 13 residues. The CDR3 DNA reads TGTGCCAGCACCCGAGACAGGTCAGAGACCCAGTACTTC. This sequence encodes CASTRDRSETQYF.

In its sample, this clone was seen a few times. This chain connects TRBV4-3 to TRBJ2-3; 7 bases map to TRBD1. This CDR3 has 14 residues. With 4 bases clipped from V and 1 base from J, the junction kept 2 bases outside the gene matches. The germline CDR1 and CDR2 sequences are LGHNA and YSLEER. The CDR3 reads CASSRQGGTDTQYF. CDR3 sequence (DNA): TGCGCCAGCAGCCGACAGGGAGGCACAGATACGCAGTATTTT.

The table lists this clone with a few counts. This chain uses TRBV7-8 with TRBJ2-1; TRBD2 might be the D (5 bases). CDR3 length equals 16 residues. In germline, CDR1 is SGHVS, CDR2 FQNEAQ. V was cut by 2 bases and J by 8 bases, with 19 bases left in between. In nucleotides, the CDR3 is TGTGCCAGCAGCTTAATTGTCGGGAAAGCATGCGATGAGCAGTTCTTC. Translated, it gives CASSLIVGKACDEQFF.

In DNA, the CDR3 is TGTGCCAGCAGTGAAGGCCCGGAGAGCGTCACCGGGGAGCTGTTTTTT. Translating it yields CASSEGPESVTGELFF. The V and J genes are TRBV2 and TRBJ2-2; no firm D call. The length of the CDR3 is 16 residues. Looked up from germline, CDR1 is SNHLY and CDR2 is FYNNEI. Between the trimmed V and J ends, which lost 1 base and 4 bases, there was a span of 13 bases.

On this clone itself: At one of its ends the junction is not consistent with the germline gene, which may arise from a read error. V gene TRBV25-1 combines with J gene TRBJ2-5; 12 bases align to TRBD1. Germline-derived CDR1 and CDR2 are MGHDK and SYGVNS. This CDR3 region has 15 residues. The CDR3 sequence: CASSGWDRGQGTQYF. In DNA form, the CDR3 reads TGTGCCAGCAGTGGTTGGGACAGGGGGCAAGGGACCCAGTACTTC.